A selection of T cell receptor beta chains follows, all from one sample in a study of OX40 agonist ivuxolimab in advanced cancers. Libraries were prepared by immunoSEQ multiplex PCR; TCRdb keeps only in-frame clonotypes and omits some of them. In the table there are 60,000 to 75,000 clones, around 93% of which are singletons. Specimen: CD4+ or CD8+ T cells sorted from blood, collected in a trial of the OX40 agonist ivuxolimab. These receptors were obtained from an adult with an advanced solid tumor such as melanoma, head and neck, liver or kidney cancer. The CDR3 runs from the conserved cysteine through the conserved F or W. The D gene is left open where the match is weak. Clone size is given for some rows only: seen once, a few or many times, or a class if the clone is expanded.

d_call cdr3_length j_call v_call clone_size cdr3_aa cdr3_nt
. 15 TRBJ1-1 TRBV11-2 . CASSLVGGYGTEAFF TGTGCCAGCAGCTTAGTTGGGGGGTATGGCACTGAAGCTTTCTTT
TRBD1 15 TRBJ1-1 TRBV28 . CASSLLGDRATEAFF TGTGCCAGCAGTTTATTGGGGGACAGGGCCACTGAAGCTTTCTTT
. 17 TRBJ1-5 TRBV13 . CASSLGGGDYSNQPQHF TGTGCCAGCAGCTTAGGAGGGGGAGATTATAGCAATCAGCCCCAGCATTTT
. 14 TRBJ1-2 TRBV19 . CASSITSANYGYTF TGTGCCAGTAGTATAACCAGCGCTAACTATGGCTACACCTTC
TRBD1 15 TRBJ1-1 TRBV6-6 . CASISIDRVNTEAFF TGTGCCAGCATATCGATTGACAGGGTGAACACTGAAGCTTTCTTT
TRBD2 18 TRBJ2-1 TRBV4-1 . CASSQVSAASRGYNEQFF TGCGCCAGCAGCCAAGTCTCCGCGGCCTCGCGGGGGTACAATGAGCAGTTCTTC
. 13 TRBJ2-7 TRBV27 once CASSFVREKEQYF TGTGCCAGCAGTTTTGTAAGGGAAAAGGAGCAGTACTTC
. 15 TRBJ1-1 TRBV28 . CASSLSRGMNTEAFF TGTGCCAGCAGTTTATCAAGGGGCATGAACACTGAAGCTTTCTTT
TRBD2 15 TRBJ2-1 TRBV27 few CASSSGTSGYNEQFF TGTGCCAGCAGTTCCGGGACTAGCGGCTACAATGAGCAGTTCTTC
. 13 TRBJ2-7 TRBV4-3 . CASSQGGTYEQYF TGCGCCAGCAGCCAGGGCGGGACCTACGAGCAGTACTTC
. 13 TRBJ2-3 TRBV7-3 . CASSQTGTDTQYF TGTGCCAGCAGCCAGACGGGCACAGATACGCAGTATTTT
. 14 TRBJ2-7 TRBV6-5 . CASSLLLSSYEQYF TGTGCCAGCAGCCTCTTGTTAAGCTCCTACGAGCAGTACTTC
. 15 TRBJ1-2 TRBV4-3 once CASSQAWQSDYGYTF TGCGCCAGCAGCCAAGCGTGGCAGTCGGACTATGGCTACACCTTC
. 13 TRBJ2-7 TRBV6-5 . CASSVGSSYEQYF TGTGCCAGCAGTGTCGGCAGCTCCTACGAGCAGTACTTC
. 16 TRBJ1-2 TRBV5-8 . CASSLDKSGATGGYTF TGTGCCAGCAGCTTGGACAAATCGGGGGCTACAGGGGGCTACACCTTC
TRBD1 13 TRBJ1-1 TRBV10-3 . CASRQGLNTEAFF TGTGCCTCCAGACAGGGGCTGAACACTGAAGCTTTCTTT
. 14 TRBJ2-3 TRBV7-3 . CASSVAGGPDTQYF TGTGCCAGCAGCGTCGCCGGGGGCCCAGATACGCAGTATTTT
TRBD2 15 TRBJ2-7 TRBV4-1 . CASSQGTSVTYEQYF TGCGCCAGCAGCCAAGGGACTAGCGTCACCTACGAGCAGTACTTC
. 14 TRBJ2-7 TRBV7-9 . CASSSQTPTAEQYF TGTGCCAGCAGCTCCCAGACACCGACTGCCGAGCAGTACTTC
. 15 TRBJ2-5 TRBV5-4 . CASSSKPGSQETQYF TGTGCCAGCAGCTCAAAGCCAGGGTCCCAGGAGACCCAGTACTTC
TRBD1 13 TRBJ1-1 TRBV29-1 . CSVEDRPNTEAFF TGCAGCGTTGAGGACAGGCCAAACACTGAAGCTTTCTTT
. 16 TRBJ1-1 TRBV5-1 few CASSFTPGHTNTEAFF TGCGCCAGCAGCTTTACTCCGGGACACACGAACACTGAAGCTTTCTTT
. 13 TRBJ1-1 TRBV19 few CASSIALNTEAFF TGTGCCAGTAGTATTGCCCTTAACACTGAAGCTTTCTTT
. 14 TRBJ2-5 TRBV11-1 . CASSLVSGRETQYF TGTGCCAGCAGTCTAGTGTCCGGTAGGGAGACCCAGTACTTC
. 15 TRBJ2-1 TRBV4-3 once CASSQDRAGNNEQFF TGCGCCAGCAGCCAAGACAGGGCTGGGAACAATGAGCAGTTCTTC
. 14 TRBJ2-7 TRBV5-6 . CASSLEYRGSEQYF TGTGCCAGCAGCTTGGAGTACCGGGGCTCAGAGCAGTACTTC
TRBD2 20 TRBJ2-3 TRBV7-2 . CASSLAPGLAGVGSTDTQYF TGTGCCAGCAGCTTAGCGCCGGGACTAGCGGGAGTTGGAAGCACAGATACGCAGTATTTT
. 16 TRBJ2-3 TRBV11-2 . CASSAPLPTGTDTQYF TGTGCCAGCAGCGCCCCCCTCCCCACTGGCACAGATACGCAGTATTTT
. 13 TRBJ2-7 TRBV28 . CASRAGFTYEQYF TGTGCCAGCAGGGCGGGATTCACCTACGAGCAGTACTTC
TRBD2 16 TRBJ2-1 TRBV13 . CASSSKGLVAGNEQFF TGTGCCAGCAGCTCCAAGGGACTAGTTGCGGGTAATGAGCAGTTCTTC
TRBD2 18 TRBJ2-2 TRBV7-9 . CASSLGKLAGEDAGELFF TGTGCCAGCAGCTTAGGAAAGCTAGCGGGAGAGGATGCCGGGGAGCTGTTTTTT
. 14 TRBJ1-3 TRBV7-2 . CASSPDVRYSTIYF TGTGCCAGCAGCCCGGACGTTCGTTACAGCACCATATATTTT